Listed here is a single T cell receptor beta chain. Its specificity is not known. This sample is drawn from a study of T-cell reconstitution after alpha-beta-depleted transplantation in children. Study-wide findings and caveats: Several patients had high TCRbeta diversity at day 60; it came from surviving recipient T cells and thymic progenitors.

Researchers prepared the TCRbeta library using unique molecular identifiers, the study reports. TCRdb analysed the PCR reads with MiXCR anew, one entry per CDR3 protein. Of a few hundred thousand distinct CDR3 sequences listed, 43% are singletons. CDR3 length: 14 amino acids. The germline CDR1 and CDR2 sequences are SGHRS and YFSETQ. V lost 5 bases and J 8 bases, leaving 17 bases between the germline ends. The sequences come from PBMCs, collected before TCRalphabeta/CD19-depleted stem cell transplant. This receptor was taken from a girl aged 2-9 years with aplastic anemia, due to receive a stem cell transplant. The V gene is TRBV5-1, the J gene TRBJ2-1; no reliable D call. CDR3: CASRNRAPLDEQFF. DNA for the CDR3: TGCGCCAGCAGAAATAGGGCGCCCTTGGATGAGCAGTTCTTC.